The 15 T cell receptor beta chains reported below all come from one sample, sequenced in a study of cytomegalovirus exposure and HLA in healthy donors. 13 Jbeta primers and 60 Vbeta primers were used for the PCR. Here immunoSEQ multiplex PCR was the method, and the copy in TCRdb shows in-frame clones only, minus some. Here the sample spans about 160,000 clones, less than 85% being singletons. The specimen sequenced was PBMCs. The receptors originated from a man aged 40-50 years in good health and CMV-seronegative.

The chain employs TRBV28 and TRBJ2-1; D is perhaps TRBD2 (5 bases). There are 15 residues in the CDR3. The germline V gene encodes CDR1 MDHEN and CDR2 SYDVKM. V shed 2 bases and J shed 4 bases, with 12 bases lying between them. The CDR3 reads CASSLERNQYNEQFF. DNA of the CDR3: TGTGCCAGCAGTTTAGAGCGGAACCAGTACAATGAGCAGTTCTTC. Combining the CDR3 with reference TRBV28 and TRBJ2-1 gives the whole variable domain DVKVTQSSRYLVKRTGEKVFLECVQDMDHENMFWYRQDPGLGLRLIYFSYDVKMKEKGDIPEGYSVSREKKERFSLILESASTNQTSMYLCASSLERNQYNEQFFGPGTRLTVL.

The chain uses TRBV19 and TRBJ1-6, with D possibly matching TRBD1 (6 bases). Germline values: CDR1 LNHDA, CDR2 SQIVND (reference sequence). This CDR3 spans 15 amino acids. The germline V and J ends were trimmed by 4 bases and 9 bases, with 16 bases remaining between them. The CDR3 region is CASSNRQGLASPLHF. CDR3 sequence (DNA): TGTGCCAGTAGTAACCGGCAGGGGCTAGCTTCACCCCTCCACTTT.

The CDR3 DNA reads as TGTGCCAGTAGTATCGAAGGGGGAGGGATCACAGATACGCAGTATTTT. Protein sequence: CASSIEGGGITDTQYF. This chain joins TRBV19 and TRBJ2-3, with D tentatively TRBD2 (7 bases). CDR1 and CDR2 from the germline V gene are LNHDA and SQIVND (reference sequence). There are 16 residues in the CDR3. V lost 3 bases, J lost 2 bases, and 15 bases lay in between.

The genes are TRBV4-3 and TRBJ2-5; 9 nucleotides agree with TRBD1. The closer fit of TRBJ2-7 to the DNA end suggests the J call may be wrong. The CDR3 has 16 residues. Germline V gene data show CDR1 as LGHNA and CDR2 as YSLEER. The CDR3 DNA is TGCGCCAGCAGCCAGCCCCGGGGGACAGGGCTTCACGAGCAGTACTTC. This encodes CASSQPRGTGLHEQYF.

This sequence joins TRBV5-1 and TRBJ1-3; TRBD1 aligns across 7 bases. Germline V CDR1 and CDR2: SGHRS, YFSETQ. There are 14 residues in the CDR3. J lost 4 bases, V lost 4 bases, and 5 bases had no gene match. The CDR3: CASSDRVGGNTIYF. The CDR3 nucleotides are TGCGCCAGCAGCGACAGGGTTGGAGGAAACACCATATATTTT.

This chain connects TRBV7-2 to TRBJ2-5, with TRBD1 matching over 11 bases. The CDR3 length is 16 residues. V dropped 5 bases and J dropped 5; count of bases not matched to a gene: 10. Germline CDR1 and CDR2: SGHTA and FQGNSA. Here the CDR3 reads CASSTVGQGARETQYF. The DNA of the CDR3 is TGTGCCAGCAGCACTGTCGGACAGGGGGCTAGGGAGACCCAGTACTTC.

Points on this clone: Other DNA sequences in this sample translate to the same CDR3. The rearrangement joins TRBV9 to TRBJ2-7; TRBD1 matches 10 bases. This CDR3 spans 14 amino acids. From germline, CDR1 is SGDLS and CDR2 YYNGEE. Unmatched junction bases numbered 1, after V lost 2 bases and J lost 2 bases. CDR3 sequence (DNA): TGTGCCAGCAGCGTTGGGACAGGGGCCTACGAGCAGTACTTC. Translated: CASSVGTGAYEQYF.

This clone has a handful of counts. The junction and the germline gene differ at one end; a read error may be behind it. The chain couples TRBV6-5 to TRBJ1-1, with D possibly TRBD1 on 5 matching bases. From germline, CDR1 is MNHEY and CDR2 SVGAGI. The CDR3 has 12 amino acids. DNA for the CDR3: TGTGCCAGCAGTCCGGGGGTCACTGAGGCTTTCTTT. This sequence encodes CASSPGVTEAFF.

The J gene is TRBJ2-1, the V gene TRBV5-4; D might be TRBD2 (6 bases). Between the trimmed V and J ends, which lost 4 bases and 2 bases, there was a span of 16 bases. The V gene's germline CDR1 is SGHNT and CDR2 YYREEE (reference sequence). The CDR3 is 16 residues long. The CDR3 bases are TGTGCCAGCAGCCCTCGCGGGGACTTAACCTACAATGAGCAGTTCTTC. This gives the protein CASSPRGDLTYNEQFF.

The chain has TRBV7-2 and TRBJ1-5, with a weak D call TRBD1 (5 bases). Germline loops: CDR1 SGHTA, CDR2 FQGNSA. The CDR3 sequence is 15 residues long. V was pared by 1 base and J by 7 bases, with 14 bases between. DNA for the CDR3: TGTGCCAGCAGCTTAGGGTGGGGCCAAGGCCAGCCCCAGCATTTT. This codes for CASSLGWGQGQPQHF.

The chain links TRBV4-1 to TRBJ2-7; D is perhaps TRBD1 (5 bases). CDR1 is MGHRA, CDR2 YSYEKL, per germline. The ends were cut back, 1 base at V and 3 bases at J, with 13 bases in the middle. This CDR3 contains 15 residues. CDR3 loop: CASSQGEAGIYEQYF. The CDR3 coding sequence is TGCGCCAGCAGCCAAGGAGAGGCAGGGATCTACGAGCAGTACTTC.

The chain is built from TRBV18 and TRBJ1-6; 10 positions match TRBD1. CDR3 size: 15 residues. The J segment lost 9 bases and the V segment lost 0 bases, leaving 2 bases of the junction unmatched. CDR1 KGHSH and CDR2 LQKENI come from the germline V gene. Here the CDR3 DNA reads TGTGCCAGCTCACCACCAGGGACAGGGGCTTCACCCCTCCACTTT. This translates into CASSPPGTGASPLHF. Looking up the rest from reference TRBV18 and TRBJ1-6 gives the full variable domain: NAGVMQNPRHLVRRRGQEARLRCSPMKGHSHVYWYRQLPEEGLKFMVYLQKENIIDESGMPKERFSAEFPKEGPSILRIQQVVRGDSAAYFCASSPPGTGASPLHFGNGTRLTVT.

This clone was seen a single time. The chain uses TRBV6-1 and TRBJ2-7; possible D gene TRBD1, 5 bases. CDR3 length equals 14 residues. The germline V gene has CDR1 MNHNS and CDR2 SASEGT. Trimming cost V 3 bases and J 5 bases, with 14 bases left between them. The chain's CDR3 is CASSDGRVGDEQYF. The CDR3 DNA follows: TGTGCCAGCAGTGATGGCAGGGTCGGCGACGAGCAGTACTTC.

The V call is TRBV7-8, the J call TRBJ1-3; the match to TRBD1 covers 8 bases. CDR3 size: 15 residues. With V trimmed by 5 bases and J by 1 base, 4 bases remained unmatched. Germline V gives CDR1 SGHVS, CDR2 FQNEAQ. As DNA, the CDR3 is TGTGCCAGCAGCAAACAGGGGGGGTCTGGAAACACCATATATTTT. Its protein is CASSKQGGSGNTIYF.

Written as DNA, the CDR3 is TGTGCCAGCAGCTTGGACGGGGGGCCAGAGACCCAGTACTTC. Translated: CASSLDGGPETQYF. This rearrangement joins TRBV5-4 to TRBJ2-5; tentatively, D is TRBD2 (7 bases). Germline V CDR1 and CDR2: SGHNT, YYREEE (reference sequence). There are 14 residues in the CDR3. The V end was cut by 0 bases, the J end by 4 bases, with 10 bases between.